This T cell receptor beta chain originates from a study of blood T cell repertoires in COVID-19. Study-level information: Material from acute and convalescent COVID-19 was sourced from the United States, Italy and Spain.

Sequencing used immunoSEQ multiplex PCR; TCRdb keeps in-frame clones, though not all of them. The sample shows 180,000 or so clones, roughly 76% of them seen only once. Germline loops: CDR1 SQVTM, CDR2 ANQGSEA. This CDR3 spans 11 amino acids. Trimming cost V 7 bases and J 1 base, with 7 bases left between them. One Seattle source followed patients from active infection through their disease course. This TCR was recovered from a woman in her thirties or forties with COVID-19, enrolled during active disease. The chain couples TRBV29-1 to TRBJ2-5, with D possibly TRBD2 on 5 matching bases. What was sequenced was peripheral blood. Here the CDR3 reads CSAGSQETQYF. CDR3 coding DNA: TGCAGCGCGGGGAGCCAAGAGACCCAGTACTTC.